Below are 13 T cell receptor beta chains sequenced from a single sample in a study of CD8+ T cells in alopecia areata. In each case, RNA was isolated and then reverse transcribed into cDNA as the sequencing template. Sequencing used immunoSEQ multiplex PCR; TCRdb keeps in-frame clones, though not all of them. The sample lists more than 200,000 clones; 67% were seen once. Sequencing was performed on CD4+ T cells sorted from blood, taken at week 0. These receptors came from a human donor with alopecia areata.

The CDR3 is CASSATSVGETQYF. The DNA of the CDR3 is TGTGCCAGCAGCGCTACTAGCGTCGGGGAGACCCAGTACTTC. The rearrangement uses TRBV7-2 and TRBJ2-5, with TRBD2 matching 7 bases. V trimming: 5 bases; J trimming: 5 bases; junction bases outside the gene matches: 8. The CDR3 has 14 residues. CDR1 SGHTA and CDR2 FQGNSA come from the germline V gene.

This clone appeared a few times. J is TRBJ2-1 and V is TRBV7-2, with unresolved D. The ends were cut back, 5 bases at V and 4 bases at J, with 18 bases in the middle. The CDR3 totals 16 residues. CDR1 SGHTA and CDR2 FQGNSA come from the germline V gene. DNA of the CDR3: TGTGCCAGCAGCCCGAAGGCCAACGGACCATACAATGAGCAGTTCTTC. Amino acid sequence: CASSPKANGPYNEQFF.

The J gene is TRBJ1-2, the V gene TRBV19, with D perhaps TRBD1 (6 bases). The V gene lost 10 bases and the J gene lost 0 bases, with 12 bases spanning the gap. The CDR3 sequence is 13 residues long. CDR1 LNHDA and CDR2 SQIVND come from the germline V gene (reference sequence). As DNA, the CDR3 is TGTGCCACCCAGAGACAGGCTAACTATGGCTACACCTTC. This sequence encodes CATQRQANYGYTF.

The V call is TRBV11-2, the J call TRBJ2-7; TRBD1 aligns across 9 bases. The CDR3 contains 15 residues. In germline, CDR1 is SGHAT, CDR2 FQNNGV. V lost 6 bases, J lost 4 bases, and 10 bases stayed unmatched. The CDR3 loop is CASSYFDRGVYEQYF. The CDR3, as DNA: TGTGCCAGCAGTTACTTCGACAGGGGGGTTTACGAGCAGTACTTC.

The gene calls are TRBV6-5 and TRBJ1-4; D remains ambiguous. The CDR3 has 12 amino acids. The germline gives CDR1 MNHEY, CDR2 SVGAGI. Trimming removed 5 bases from V and 7 bases from J, with 8 bases in between. As DNA, the CDR3 is TGTGCCAGCAGTCTCTGGACTGAAAAACTGTTTTTT. It specifies CASSLWTEKLFF.

Concerning this clone: Other DNA sequences in this sample translate to the same CDR3. J is TRBJ1-5 and V is TRBV30, with 7 nucleotides matching TRBD1. J was trimmed by 4 bases and V by 2 bases; bases with no gene match: 2. CDR3 length: 13 amino acids. Germline loops: CDR1 GTSNPN, CDR2 SVGIG (reference sequence). CDR3 protein: CAWSPGGNQPQHF. CDR3 nucleotides: TGTGCCTGGAGTCCAGGGGGTAATCAGCCCCAGCATTTT.

This clone was picked up a small number of times. Different DNA sequences within this sample yield the same CDR3. The chain joins TRBV29-1 to TRBJ1-5; D gene unclear. Germline V gene data show CDR1 as SQVTM and CDR2 as ANQGSEA. This CDR3 region has 13 residues. The V gene lost 2 bases and the J gene lost 4 bases, with 9 bases spanning the gap. CDR3 DNA sequence: TGCAGCGTTGAAATTGGAGGGAATCAGCCCCAGCATTTT. Translating it yields CSVEIGGNQPQHF.

V is TRBV7-8 and J is TRBJ2-5; TRBD2 matches at 12 bases. Looked up from germline, CDR1 is SGHVS and CDR2 is FQNEAQ. This CDR3 comprises 15 residues. V was clipped by 1 base and J by 5 bases; unmatched bases: 2. The CDR3 loop reads CASSLEGTSGETQYF. In DNA, the CDR3 is TGTGCCAGCAGCTTAGAAGGGACTAGCGGGGAGACCCAGTACTTC.

The chain employs TRBV5-4 and TRBJ2-1, with 7 bases aligning to TRBD2. V lost 3 bases, J lost 7 bases, and 13 bases stayed unmatched. From germline, CDR1 is SGHNT and CDR2 YYREEE (reference sequence). The CDR3 sequence is 16 residues long. The CDR3 spells CASSSPRDYLGNEQFF. The CDR3, as DNA: TGTGCCAGCAGCTCACCCCGGGACTACCTCGGGAATGAGCAGTTCTTC.

The rearrangement uses TRBV2 and TRBJ1-5, with D maybe TRBD1 (6 bases). Germline lookup yields CDR1 SNHLY and CDR2 FYNNEI. The germline V and J ends were trimmed by 1 base and 6 bases, with 10 bases remaining between them. The CDR3 length is 14 residues. DNA for the CDR3: TGTGCCAGCAGTGAAGACAGGGTGGGTCAGCCCCAGCATTTT. This gives the protein CASSEDRVGQPQHF.

This clone was seen a handful of times. The chain links TRBV27 to TRBJ2-3; D may be TRBD1 (6 bases). CDR3 size: 13 residues. The germline V gene encodes CDR1 MNHEY and CDR2 SMNVEV (reference sequence). The V end lost 5 bases, the J end lost 7 bases, and 13 bases lay between the germline ends. The CDR3 bases are TGTGCCAGCAGTGTACAGGGTTCAAATACGCAGTATTTT. Translating it yields CASSVQGSNTQYF.

The V and J genes are TRBV18 and TRBJ2-5; D not resolved. The germline V gene encodes CDR1 KGHSH and CDR2 LQKENI. With 1 base removed from V and 3 bases from J, the gap between germline ends came to 9 bases. CDR3 size: 14 residues. CDR3 sequence: CASSPRRIEETQYF. The CDR3 DNA reads TGTGCCAGCTCACCACGCAGGATTGAAGAGACCCAGTACTTC.

This rearrangement joins TRBV7-8 to TRBJ1-4, with 7 positions matching TRBD1. CDR1 and CDR2 (germline): SGHVS, FQNEAQ. The length of the CDR3 is 15 residues. Trimming took 1 base from V and 4 from J; bases not matched to a gene: 3. DNA for the CDR3: TGTGCCAGCAGCTTAGGAGGGACAGATAATGAAAAACTGTTTTTT. It encodes CASSLGGTDNEKLFF.